The 19 T cell receptor beta chains below come from one sample, sequenced in a study of blood T cell repertoires in COVID-19 (TCRdb year 2020). Libraries were built with the immunoSEQ multiplex PCR assay. In its TCRdb copy, this immuneACCESS table keeps in-frame sequences only and misses some clones. Where compared with another copy, unresolved V genes explain less than half of these, and the others have no known cause. In this sample the table shows roughly 150,000 clones, roughly 88% of which occur a single time. Of the sample, roughly 28% is held by the ten largest clones. Input material: peripheral blood. Receptors were obtained from a human donor in a cohort sampled during active COVID-19.

The J gene is TRBJ2-2, the V gene TRBV4-3; no clear D gene. Per the germline V gene, CDR1 is LGHNA and CDR2 is YSLEER. Between the trimmed V and J ends, which lost 2 bases and 4 bases, there was a span of 11 bases. The CDR3 has 15 residues. Here the CDR3 DNA reads TGCGCCAGCAGCCAATTAACCCAGATCACCGGGGAGCTGTTTTTT. It codes for CASSQLTQITGELFF.

The gene calls are TRBV7-6 and TRBJ1-6; TRBD1 matches 8 bases. This CDR3 contains 20 residues. CDR1 is SGHVS and CDR2 is FNYEAQ in the germline V gene. With 5 bases clipped from V and 0 bases from J, the junction kept 15 bases outside the gene matches. The CDR3 here is CASSRGGAGGLSSYNSPLHF. DNA for the CDR3: TGTGCCAGCAGCCGCGGGGGGGCAGGGGGCTTGAGCTCCTATAATTCACCCCTCCACTTT.

This clone came up a few times. The CDR3 nucleotides read TGTGCCAGCAGCTTGGAGGCGGGGGCCCCCACAGATACGCAGTATTTT. Amino acids: CASSLEAGAPTDTQYF. The chain is built from TRBV7-9 and TRBJ2-3; D is possibly TRBD2 (7 bases). The germline V gene encodes CDR1 SEHNR and CDR2 FQNEAQ (reference sequence). The CDR3 totals 16 residues. V was clipped by 3 bases and J by 2 bases, with 15 bases between them.

CDR3 sequence: CASSPPRSSYEQYF. The DNA for the CDR3 is TGTGCCAGCAGCCCCCCACGGAGCTCCTACGAGCAGTACTTC. This sequence joins TRBV6-2 or TRBV6-3 and TRBJ2-7, with D unresolved. V was shortened by 6 bases and J by 0 bases, with 12 bases between the two germline ends. Germline V lookup: CDR1 MNHEY, CDR2 SVGEGT. This CDR3 contains 14 residues.

Worth noting for this clone: The junction differs from germline at one of its ends, possibly a read error. V usage is TRBV7-7 and J usage is TRBJ2-1; 9 positions match TRBD1. The germline CDR1 and CDR2 sequences are SSHAT and FNYEAQ (reference sequence). The CDR3 runs to 14 residues. In DNA, the CDR3 is TGTGCTAGCAGCCCCGACAGGGGGGGTAATGAGCAGTTCTTC. Translation gives CASSPDRGGNEQFF.

This clone was recorded a few times. The chain has TRBV19 and TRBJ1-5, with 9 bases that match TRBD1. J was trimmed by 0 bases and V by 8 bases; bases with no gene match: 8. The CDR3 consists of 16 residues. Germline CDR1 is LNHDA and CDR2 is SQIVND (reference sequence). The CDR3: CASGTGLGNSNQPQHF. The CDR3 DNA reads TGTGCCAGTGGGACAGGGTTGGGGAATAGCAATCAGCCCCAGCATTTT.

The sample holds one count of this clone. The chain uses TRBV28 and TRBJ1-2, with D perhaps TRBD1 (5 bases). Germline-derived CDR1 and CDR2 are MDHEN and SYDVKM. Between the trimmed V and J ends, which lost 1 base and 0 bases, there was a span of 12 bases. There are 16 residues in the CDR3. DNA for the CDR3: TGTGCCAGCAGTTTATCCGGGGGTCTCCCTAACTATGGCTACACCTTC. Translation: CASSLSGGLPNYGYTF.

This clone was found once. The rearrangement links TRBV9 to TRBJ2-3; 7 nucleotides align to TRBD2. There are 16 residues in the CDR3. J lost 2 bases, V lost 7 bases, and 13 bases had no gene match. Germline V lookup: CDR1 SGDLS, CDR2 YYNGEE. The CDR3 loop is CASDAGRAPPTDTQYF. As DNA, the CDR3 is TGTGCCAGCGACGCTGGGAGGGCCCCACCCACAGATACGCAGTATTTT. Looking up the rest from reference TRBV9 and TRBJ2-3 gives the full variable domain: DSGVTQTPKHLITATGQRVTLRCSPRSGDLSVYWYQQSLDQGLQFLIQYYNGEERAKGNILERFSAQQFPDLHSELNLSSLELGDSALYFCASDAGRAPPTDTQYFGPGTRLTVL.

The chain carries TRBV9 and TRBJ2-3; 8 bases fit TRBD1. The CDR3 has 17 residues. The V gene end was trimmed by 3 bases and the J gene end by 0 bases; junction bases not matched to a gene: 9. The germline V gene encodes CDR1 SGDLS and CDR2 YYNGEE. The CDR3 nucleotides are TGTGCCAGCAGCGGACAGGGGCAAACCTCTAGCACAGATACGCAGTATTTT. Translation: CASSGQGQTSSTDTQYF.

The chain joins TRBV21-1 to TRBJ2-7; the table calls TRBD1, which could not be checked here. TRBV21-1 has pseudogene status. There are 12 residues in the CDR3. The CDR3 sequence is CARRTGGNEQYF. DNA for the CDR3: TGTGCCAGGAGGACAGGGGGCAACGAGCAGTACTTC.

The J gene is TRBJ1-2, the V gene TRBV11-1; 7 nucleotides align to TRBD1. The CDR3 sequence is 12 residues long. Germline V gives CDR1 SGHAT, CDR2 FQDESV (reference sequence). Unmatched junction bases numbered 5, after V lost 5 bases and J lost 8 bases. The CDR3 here is CASSLGTEGYTF. In DNA form, the CDR3 reads TGTGCCAGCAGCCTCGGGACAGAGGGCTACACCTTC.

V and J are TRBV7-8 and TRBJ1-4; 9 nucleotides agree with TRBD1. Germline CDR1 is SGHVS and CDR2 is FQNEAQ. V shed 5 bases and J 5 bases; nucleotides not matched to a gene: 6. This CDR3 contains 15 residues. The CDR3, as DNA: TGTGCCAGCAGCAGATTCGGGACAGGGAATGAAAAACTGTTTTTT. Translation gives CASSRFGTGNEKLFF.

The V call is TRBV10-3, the J call TRBJ2-3, with 7 nucleotides matching TRBD2. V was pared by 11 bases and J by 6 bases, with 5 bases of the junction left unmatched. Germline V gene lookup returns CDR1 ENHRY and CDR2 SYGVKD. CDR3 length equals 11 residues. CDR3 DNA: TGTGCCTCTTGGGGGGGGGATACGCAGTATTTT. This gives the protein CASWGGDTQYF.

This rearrangement joins TRBV4-2 to TRBJ1-1; 7 positions match TRBD1. The V gene end was trimmed by 2 bases and the J gene end by 1 base; junction bases not matched to a gene: 4. The CDR3 is 15 residues long. In germline, CDR1 is LGHNA, CDR2 YNFKEQ. For the CDR3, the DNA is TGTGCCAGCAGCCAATACGGACAGGCGAACACTGAAGCTTTCTTT. As protein: CASSQYGQANTEAFF.

With regard to this clone: The same CDR3 also results from other DNA sequences found in this sample. The chain is built from TRBV7-2 and TRBJ2-1; possible D gene TRBD1, 6 bases. Deletions cut 4 bases from V and 4 bases from J, with 11 bases between. CDR3 size: 14 residues. CDR1 SGHTA and CDR2 FQGNSA come from the germline V gene. As DNA, the CDR3 is TGTGCCAGCAGCTCTACAGGGAATTACAATGAGCAGTTCTTC. It yields the protein CASSSTGNYNEQFF.

For this clone: Other DNA sequences in the sample encode the same CDR3. The chain joins TRBV11-2 to TRBJ1-3; TRBD1 might be the D (5 bases). Trimming left V 1 base short and J 4 bases short, with 8 bases between. The CDR3 is 14 amino acids. In germline, CDR1 is SGHAT, CDR2 FQNNGV. The chain's CDR3 is CASSLAGSGNTIYF. The CDR3 DNA reads as TGTGCCAGCAGCTTAGCAGGGTCGGGAAACACCATATATTTT.

The rearrangement links TRBV28 to TRBJ1-1; D possibly corresponds to TRBD1 (6 bases). V was shortened by 5 bases and J by 3 bases, with 13 bases between the two germline ends. This CDR3 region has 14 residues. CDR1 and CDR2 (germline): MDHEN, SYDVKM. This chain's CDR3 is CASSPGTHHTEAFF. The CDR3 DNA is TGTGCCAGCAGTCCCGGGACACACCACACTGAAGCTTTCTTT.

This clone appeared a few times. The chain has TRBV7-2 and TRBJ2-7, with D perhaps TRBD1 (5 bases). Germline values: CDR1 SGHTA, CDR2 FQGNSA. V shed 6 bases and J shed 4 bases, with 10 bases lying between them. The CDR3 sequence is 12 residues long. CDR3: CASSATGYEQYF. The CDR3 DNA reads as TGTGCCAGCAGTGCCACAGGTTACGAGCAGTACTTC.

The chain has TRBV3-1 (or the pseudogene TRBV3-2) and TRBJ1-5; the D is unclear. CDR1 is LGHDT and CDR2 is YNNKEL in the germline V gene (reference sequence). This CDR3 spans 16 amino acids. V lost 1 base to trimming and J lost 1 base, with 11 bases between them. The CDR3: CASSQGYRRSNQPQHF. CDR3 DNA sequence: TGTGCCAGCAGCCAAGGGTACCGGCGGAGCAATCAGCCCCAGCATTTT.